The next 21 T cell receptor beta chains were all read from a single sample in a study of cytomegalovirus exposure and HLA in healthy donors. PCR employed 60 Vbeta and 13 Jbeta primers. Method: immunoSEQ multiplex PCR; TCRdb's copy keeps in-frame clones and lacks some. This table holds 75,000 to 95,000 clones, 50% to 80% found once. Sequencing used PBMCs. The receptors stem from a man aged 30-40 years in good health and CMV-seronegative.

This clone has a handful of counts. The V gene is TRBV2, the J gene TRBJ1-5; D is uncertain. This CDR3 region has 14 residues. CDR1 is SNHLY and CDR2 is FYNNEI in the germline V gene. Trimming removed 0 bases at V and 5 bases at J, with 8 bases between. The CDR3 DNA reads as TGTGCCAGCAGTGAAGCGCCCGGTTATCAGCCCCAGCATTTT. Its translation is CASSEAPGYQPQHF.

This clone is medium-sized (0.01 to 0.1%) within its sample. The chain joins TRBV6-4 to TRBJ2-1; D is undetermined. CDR3 size: 14 residues. Deletions cut 3 bases from V and 5 bases from J, with 11 bases between. Germline CDR1 is MRHNA and CDR2 is SNTAGT. Written as DNA, the CDR3 is TGTGCCAGCAGTGATGCTCTGGAGCACAATGAGCAGTTCTTC. This codes for CASSDALEHNEQFF.

The chain has TRBV7-3 and TRBJ2-7, with 9 nucleotides matching TRBD2. Trimming at V came to 4 bases and at J to 2 bases, leaving 3 bases not matched to a gene. CDR3 length: 14 amino acids. CDR1 and CDR2 (germline): SGHTA, FQGTGA. In nucleotides, the CDR3 is TGTGCCAGCAGCTACGGACTAGCGCCCTACGAGCAGTACTTC. This translates into CASSYGLAPYEQYF.

This clone has a handful of counts. V gene TRBV28 combines with J gene TRBJ2-7; 10 nucleotides align to TRBD2. There are 14 residues in the CDR3. Losses at the gene ends were 3 bases for V and 7 bases for J; bases not matched to a gene: 6. CDR1 and CDR2 (germline): MDHEN, SYDVKM. Here the CDR3 DNA reads TGTGCCAGCAGTTTCAGGCTAGCGGGAGATGAGCAGTACTTC. This translates into CASSFRLAGDEQYF.

The genes are TRBV15 and TRBJ1-1, with D unresolved. Germline loops: CDR1 LNHNV, CDR2 YYDKDF (reference sequence). The germline V and J ends were trimmed by 1 base and 0 bases, with 6 bases remaining between them. This CDR3 region has 14 residues. The CDR3 reads CATSRGAMNTEAFF. The CDR3 DNA follows: TGTGCCACCAGCAGAGGGGCAATGAACACTGAAGCTTTCTTT. The full variable domain, with the rest looked up from reference TRBV15 and TRBJ1-1, is DAMVIQNPRYQVTQFGKPVTLSCSQTLNHNVMYWYQQKSSQAPKLLFHYYDKDFNNEADTPDNFQSRRPNTSFCFLDIRSPGLGDTAMYLCATSRGAMNTEAFFGQGTRLTVV.

This clone showed up just a few times. This chain links TRBV30 with TRBJ2-1, with D hard to call. This CDR3 has 15 residues. CDR1 GTSNPN and CDR2 SVGIG come from the germline V gene (reference sequence). V was pared by 2 bases and J by 4 bases, with 15 bases between. CDR3 sequence reads: CAWSRDSLRYNEQFF. The CDR3 DNA is TGTGCCTGGAGTCGTGACTCGTTGCGGTACAATGAGCAGTTCTTC.

The chain joins TRBV9 to TRBJ2-1, with 12 bases that match TRBD1. CDR1 is SGDLS and CDR2 is YYNGEE in the germline V gene. The CDR3 extends over 16 amino acids. V lost 4 bases, J lost 3 bases, and 5 bases stayed unmatched. The CDR3 DNA sequence: TGTGCCAGCAGCCCGTGGGACAGGGGGCTCTACAATGAGCAGTTCTTC. Protein sequence: CASSPWDRGLYNEQFF.

The chain employs TRBV6-4 and TRBJ2-1; D gene ambiguous. V lost 5 bases to trimming and J lost 0 bases, with 8 bases between them. CDR1 and CDR2 from the germline V gene are MRHNA and SNTAGT. The CDR3 sequence is 14 residues long. The CDR3 loop reads CASSQESSYNEQFF. CDR3 coding DNA: TGTGCCAGCAGTCAGGAAAGCTCCTACAATGAGCAGTTCTTC.

The V and J genes are TRBV28 and TRBJ1-1, with TRBD1 as a possible D gene (5 bases). Germline CDR1 reads MDHEN; CDR2 reads SYDVKM. Trimming took off 10 bases at V and 0 bases at J, with 15 bases between the two ends. CDR3 size: 14 residues. The DNA for the CDR3 is TGTGCCACTTTCGGGAGGGGCTTGAACACTGAAGCTTTCTTT. Translation gives CATFGRGLNTEAFF.

The chain employs TRBV6-5 and TRBJ2-2; no definite D call. The V gene's germline CDR1 is MNHEY and CDR2 SVGAGI. Trimming removed 6 bases from V and 5 bases from J, with 10 bases in between. The CDR3 has 13 residues. CDR3 sequence: CASSRLGTGELFF. CDR3 DNA: TGTGCCAGCAGCCGCCTCGGTACCGGGGAGCTGTTTTTT.

The sample holds a few counts of this clone. The gene calls are TRBV9 and TRBJ2-5; 7 bases agree with TRBD2. J was trimmed by 10 bases and V by 4 bases; bases with no gene match: 4. The CDR3 totals 11 residues. Germline values: CDR1 SGDLS, CDR2 YYNGEE. This chain's CDR3 is CASSQAGDQYF. The CDR3 DNA is TGTGCCAGCAGCCAGGCGGGGGACCAGTACTTC.

The V and J genes are TRBV5-4 and TRBJ2-2; D is unresolved. Germline CDR1 and CDR2: SGHNT and YYREEE (reference sequence). This CDR3 spans 16 amino acids. Trimming cost V 4 bases and J 0 bases, with 13 bases left between them. In nucleotides, the CDR3 is TGTGCCAGCAGCCCCCGGGTCGCGGCGAACACCGGGGAGCTGTTTTTT. Translated, it gives CASSPRVAANTGELFF.

This clone was seen a handful of times. The chain joins TRBV19 to TRBJ2-2, with TRBD2 matching 7 bases. The V gene end was trimmed by 4 bases and the J gene end by 4 bases; junction bases not matched to a gene: 3. Germline loops: CDR1 LNHDA, CDR2 SQIVND (reference sequence). The CDR3 sequence is 14 residues long. The CDR3 nucleotides read TGTGCCAGTAGTAGGGCTAGCGGCACCGGGGAGCTGTTTTTT. The encoded protein is CASSRASGTGELFF.

V is TRBV7-3 and J is TRBJ2-2; 10 bases are a match to TRBD2. This CDR3 is built from 17 residues. The germline V gene encodes CDR1 SGHTA and CDR2 FQGTGA. Trimming cost V 0 bases and J 7 bases; bases outside gene matches: 8. DNA of the CDR3: TGTGCCAGCAGCTTAACGACAAGCGGGGGGGCAGGCGGGGAGCTGTTTTTT. Amino acids: CASSLTTSGGAGGELFF.

The rearrangement uses TRBV5-1 and TRBJ2-7; a possible D gene is TRBD1 (5 bases). CDR1 is SGHRS, CDR2 YFSETQ, per germline. The CDR3 is 13 amino acids. The V end lost 0 bases, the J end lost 7 bases, and 11 bases lay between the germline ends. CDR3 region: CASSLVGLWEQYF. The CDR3 nucleotides read TGCGCCAGCAGCTTGGTGGGGCTCTGGGAGCAGTACTTC.

The chain combines TRBV5-5 with TRBJ2-5; 8 bases map to TRBD2. V was pared by 0 bases and J by 3 bases, with 4 bases of the junction left unmatched. The germline V gene has CDR1 SGHKS and CDR2 YYEKEE (reference sequence). The CDR3 totals 15 residues. The CDR3 DNA is TGTGCCAGCAGCTTGGGCCCGGGGGGGGAAGAGACCCAGTACTTC. It is translated as CASSLGPGGEETQYF.

This chain connects TRBV19 to TRBJ2-2, with D possibly being TRBD2 (6 bases). Trimming removed 9 bases from V and 1 base from J, with 12 bases in between. Germline CDR1 and CDR2: LNHDA and SQIVND (reference sequence). The CDR3 is made up of 14 amino acids. The CDR3 reads CASDGGVNTGELFF. The DNA for the CDR3 is TGTGCCAGCGACGGGGGAGTGAACACCGGGGAGCTGTTTTTT.

V gene TRBV7-9 combines with J gene TRBJ1-1; maybe TRBD1 (5 bases). V was shortened by 2 bases and J by 1 base, with 5 bases between the two germline ends. Per germline, CDR1 SEHNR and CDR2 FQNEAQ (reference sequence). CDR3 length: 13 residues. CDR3 sequence reads: CASSLQGNTEAFF. The CDR3 DNA follows: TGTGCCAGCAGCTTACAGGGGAACACTGAAGCTTTCTTT.

The genes are TRBV9 and TRBJ1-1, with D possibly TRBD1 on 5 matching bases. Trimming left V 5 bases short and J 4 bases short, with 18 bases between. Germline V gene data show CDR1 as SGDLS and CDR2 as YYNGEE. CDR3 length: 15 residues. Written as DNA, the CDR3 is TGTGCCAGCAGTCCCCTTAAAACAGGACGCACTGAAGCTTTCTTT. As protein: CASSPLKTGRTEAFF.

The chain joins TRBV6-4 to TRBJ2-1, with D tentatively TRBD1 (6 bases). This CDR3 is built from 17 residues. Looked up from germline, CDR1 is MRHNA and CDR2 is SNTAGT. The ends were cut back, 2 bases at V and 0 bases at J, with 14 bases in the middle. CDR3 sequence reads: CASSDTETGFSYNEQFF. The CDR3 DNA sequence: TGTGCCAGCAGTGACACAGAGACAGGATTCTCCTACAATGAGCAGTTCTTC.

Note on this clone: One junction end does not reproduce the germline sequence, and a read error may be involved. The rearrangement links TRBV7-9 to TRBJ1-4, with D hard to call. The germline V gene has CDR1 SEHNR and CDR2 FQNEAQ (reference sequence). This CDR3 region has 12 residues. This CDR3 reads CSSSPDTEKLFF. The CDR3 DNA reads as TGTTCCAGCAGCCCCGACACTGAAAAACTGTTTTTT.